This record concerns one T cell receptor beta chain sequence. The CDR3 end shows no conserved phenylalanine or tryptophan, and so a read error is likely. No DNA is shown, since the ends of the CDR3 on it are uncertain; the CDR3 is the one TCRdb lists. The template was RNA from unsorted bulk tissue. More than 3 cm separated this lung sample from the edge of the tumor. The CDR3 numbers 15 amino acids, ends counted. This entry is derived from a study of tumor and adjacent non-tumor tissue in lung cancer. Study-level information: Approximately 4.2 million productive TCRbeta reads were obtained per sample on average.

The library came from three nested PCR rounds adapted from ARM-PCR protocols. From the multiplex PCR reads, TCRdb called clonotypes with MiXCR, one entry per CDR3 protein. This table has 90,000 to 100,000 distinct CDR3 sequences, roughly 80% appearing once. The J gene is TRBJ1-6, the V gene TRBV12-3 or TRBV12-4; TRBD1 is taken as the D call from the table, unchecked against the DNA. The clonotype originates from a man aged 55 to 70 with small cell lung cancer. The sample comprised distant non-tumor lung tissue. The CDR3 region is CASSYPDRPNSPLQL.